This TCR beta chain was captured by sequencing in a study of blood T cell repertoires in COVID-19. Original data processing: Scientists estimated how many nucleated cells there were by amplifying reference gene primers. The table came from immunoSEQ multiplex PCR; TCRdb's copy has only in-frame clones and leaves some out. V, J and clone size are those of that table, while D and trimming were read from the DNA. There are over 200,000 clones in the sample; approximately 86% occur only once, and about 3% lies in the top ten. The CDR3 loop spans 15 amino acids. V lost 0 bases, J lost 3 bases, and 12 bases lay in between.

This clonotype was sampled from a young woman who had recovered from COVID-19. Sequencing was performed on peripheral blood. The rearrangement joins TRBV23-1 to TRBJ2-7; D gene ambiguous. TRBV23-1 is classed as an ORF, of uncertain function. The CDR3 DNA follows: TGCGCCAGCAGTCAATCGGTGGCACCGATCTACGAGCAGTACTTC. Residues: CASSQSVAPIYEQYF.